This T cell receptor (beta chain) was obtained from a study of vaccination effects on CD4 cells after COVID-19. Researchers isolated CD4+ T cells once 9 to 11 days of culture had elapsed. None of the vaccinated had previously contracted SARS-CoV-2, and their nucleocapsid antibodies tested negative. Produced via immunoSEQ multiplex PCR; TCRdb's table is partial and in-frame only. The data hold over 45,000 clones, with around 67% observed a single time. With regard to this clone: Its antigen is currently unknown.

In germline, CDR1 is SEHNR, CDR2 FQNEAQ (reference sequence). V lost 2 bases to trimming and J lost 2 bases, with 10 bases between them. The CDR3 covers 14 residues. The sample was CD4+ T cells from PBMCs cultured without peptide, taken before COVID-19 vaccination. The rearrangement links TRBV7-9 to TRBJ2-7; perhaps TRBD2 as D (5 bases). This clonotype originated in a human donor who received a COVID-19 vaccine. The chain's CDR3 is CASSLLSGTYEQYF. CDR3 nucleotides: TGTGCCAGCAGCTTATTGTCCGGGACCTACGAGCAGTACTTC.